The rows below give T cell receptor beta chains drawn from one sample of a study of T-cell memory formation after mild COVID-19. TCRdb reanalysed the 5' RACE reads using MiXCR and keeps one entry per CDR3 protein. The repertoire has 250,000 to 300,000 distinct CDR3 sequences, about 16% of them found once; the top ten carry approximately 25%. The sample comprised PBMCs or a T cell subset sorted from them (not recorded which). The source of these receptors is a man aged 18 to 29 who had mild COVID-19 (a few samples of this study predate the infection). Cell type and time point are not known. CDR3s include the opening cysteine and the closing phenylalanine or tryptophan. A D gene is named only where the DNA matches it firmly. Clone size is shown for a subset of rows, as once, few, many or a class of expanded clone.

D	V	J	size	CDR3	DNA
NA	TRBV7-9	TRBJ1-1	NA	CASRIGTNTEAFF	TGTGCCAGCAGGATCGGGACCAACACTGAAGCTTTCTTT
NA	TRBV9	TRBJ1-1	few	CASSVVAHSLNTEAFF	TGTGCCAGCAGCGTAGTTGCCCACTCCCTGAACACTGAAGCTTTCTTT
TRBD1	TRBV5-1	TRBJ1-1	NA	CASSFQGAEAFF	TGCGCCAGCAGCTTTCAGGGGGCGGAAGCTTTCTTT
TRBD1	TRBV29-1	TRBJ1-1	NA	CSVGQPTEAFF	TGCAGCGTGGGACAGCCAACTGAAGCTTTCTTT
NA	TRBV7-2	TRBJ2-5	few	CASSSPLGETQYF	TGTGCCAGCAGCTCACCTTTAGGGGAGACCCAGTACTTC
NA	TRBV29-1	TRBJ1-3	NA	CSVESAGNTIYF	TGCAGCGTTGAATCGGCTGGAAACACCATATATTTT
NA	TRBV7-3	TRBJ1-1	NA	CASSLNGRRGQAFF	TGTGCCAGCAGCTTAAACGGACGGAGGGGTCAAGCTTTCTTT
NA	TRBV5-1	TRBJ2-5	many	CASSLRTRSQETQYF	TGCGCCAGCAGCCTCCGGACCCGTAGTCAAGAGACCCAGTACTTC
NA	TRBV4-1	TRBJ1-2	NA	CASSHAAYGYTF	TGCGCCAGCAGCCACGCCGCGTATGGCTACACCTTC
NA	TRBV12-3/TRBV12-4	TRBJ1-5	NA	CASSRQGNSNQPQHF	TGTGCCAGCAGCCGTCAGGGGAATAGCAATCAGCCCCAGCATTTT
TRBD2	TRBV3-1	TRBJ2-1	NA	CASSHYSGGNEQFF	TGTGCCAGCAGCCATTATAGCGGGGGGAATGAGCAGTTCTTC
NA	TRBV5-1	TRBJ2-1	few	CASSLERANEQFF	TGCGCCAGCAGCTTGGAGCGGGCAAATGAGCAGTTCTTC
TRBD2	TRBV9	TRBJ2-3	many	CASSVAGSGGAADTQYF	TGTGCCAGCAGCGTAGCGGGTAGCGGGGGGGCCGCAGATACGCAGTATTTT
NA	TRBV20-1	TRBJ1-1	NA	CSALNRQANTEAFF	TGCAGTGCCCTAAACCGACAGGCGAACACTGAAGCTTTCTTT
NA	TRBV4-1	TRBJ2-5	few	CASSPARSFQETQYF	TGCGCCAGCAGCCCAGCTCGTAGCTTCCAAGAGACCCAGTACTTC
NA	TRBV12-3/TRBV12-4	TRBJ2-7	few	CASSSQDGPYEQYF	TGTGCCAGCAGTTCTCAGGACGGCCCCTACGAGCAGTACTTC
TRBD1	TRBV2	TRBJ2-3	NA	CARTRDSPGQGPPADTQYF	TGTGCCAGGACCCGAGATTCGCCGGGACAGGGGCCACCAGCAGATACGCAGTATTTT
NA	TRBV12-3/TRBV12-4	TRBJ1-1	few	CASRSYQGTNTEAFF	TGTGCCAGCAGATCTTACCAGGGTACGAACACTGAAGCTTTCTTT
NA	TRBV29-1	TRBJ2-5	few	CSVDREYQETQYF	TGCAGCGTTGACAGAGAGTACCAAGAGACCCAGTACTTC
TRBD1	TRBV24-1	TRBJ1-1	many	CATSDSGTGNTEAFF	TGTGCCACCAGTGATTCCGGGACAGGGAACACTGAAGCTTTCTTT
TRBD1	TRBV20-1	TRBJ2-7	NA	CSASGQGSYEQYF	TGCAGTGCTTCAGGACAGGGCTCCTACGAGCAGTACTTC
NA	TRBV25-1	TRBJ2-7	NA	CASSSGGPQYF	TGTGCCAGCAGTAGTGGGGGGCCGCAGTACTTC
TRBD2	TRBV5-1	TRBJ2-3	NA	CASSLERGLDTQYF	TGCGCCAGCAGCTTGGAGCGGGGGTTGGATACGCAGTATTTT
NA	TRBV7-9	TRBJ2-7	few	CASSPTGQAYEQYF	TGTGCCAGCAGCCCTACGGGGCAAGCCTACGAGCAGTACTTC
NA	TRBV2	TRBJ1-6	few	CASSYGYNSPLHF	TGTGCCAGCAGTTACGGGTACAATTCACCCCTCCACTTT
NA	TRBV7-2	TRBJ1-2	NA	CASTQLTEDYTF	TGTGCCAGCACCCAACTGACAGAGGACTACACCTTC
TRBD1	TRBV5-1	TRBJ1-3	few	CASSRGPGQGGTIYF	TGCGCCAGCAGCCGGGGCCCGGGACAGGGCGGCACCATATATTTT
NA	TRBV7-2	TRBJ1-2	NA	CASSIDPANYGYTF	TGTGCCAGCAGCATCGATCCGGCCAACTATGGCTACACCTTC
NA	TRBV7-2	TRBJ1-1	many	CASSSRWDTEAFF	TGTGCCAGCAGCTCCAGGTGGGACACTGAAGCTTTCTTT
NA	TRBV7-9	TRBJ1-1	many	CASSTQTGPEAFF	TGTGCCAGCAGCACCCAGACGGGGCCTGAAGCTTTCTTT
NA	TRBV4-3	TRBJ1-2	few	CASSQDGSYGYTF	TGCGCCAGCAGCCAGGACGGGTCCTATGGCTACACCTTC
NA	TRBV12-3/TRBV12-4	TRBJ2-5	many	CASSEVEETQYF	TGTGCCAGCAGTGAAGTGGAAGAGACCCAGTACTTC
NA	TRBV18	TRBJ1-1	few	CASSPPGQVEAFF	TGTGCCAGCTCACCCCCCGGGCAGGTAGAAGCTTTCTTT